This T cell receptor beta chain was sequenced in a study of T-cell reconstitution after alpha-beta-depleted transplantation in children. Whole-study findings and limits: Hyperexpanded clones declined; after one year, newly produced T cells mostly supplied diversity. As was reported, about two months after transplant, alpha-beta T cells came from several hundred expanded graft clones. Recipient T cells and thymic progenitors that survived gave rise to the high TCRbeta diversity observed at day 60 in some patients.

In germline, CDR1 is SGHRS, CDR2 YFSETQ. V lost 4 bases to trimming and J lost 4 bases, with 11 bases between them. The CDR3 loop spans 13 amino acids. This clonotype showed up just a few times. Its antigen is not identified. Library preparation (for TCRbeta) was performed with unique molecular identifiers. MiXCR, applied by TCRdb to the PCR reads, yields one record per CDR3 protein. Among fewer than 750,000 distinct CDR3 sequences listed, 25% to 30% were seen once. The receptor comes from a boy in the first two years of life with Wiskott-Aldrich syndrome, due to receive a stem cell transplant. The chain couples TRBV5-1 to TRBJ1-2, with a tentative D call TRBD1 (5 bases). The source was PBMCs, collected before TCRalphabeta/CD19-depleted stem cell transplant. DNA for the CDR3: TGCGCCAGCAGCGCAACGACAGTCTATGGCTACACCTTC. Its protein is CASSATTVYGYTF.